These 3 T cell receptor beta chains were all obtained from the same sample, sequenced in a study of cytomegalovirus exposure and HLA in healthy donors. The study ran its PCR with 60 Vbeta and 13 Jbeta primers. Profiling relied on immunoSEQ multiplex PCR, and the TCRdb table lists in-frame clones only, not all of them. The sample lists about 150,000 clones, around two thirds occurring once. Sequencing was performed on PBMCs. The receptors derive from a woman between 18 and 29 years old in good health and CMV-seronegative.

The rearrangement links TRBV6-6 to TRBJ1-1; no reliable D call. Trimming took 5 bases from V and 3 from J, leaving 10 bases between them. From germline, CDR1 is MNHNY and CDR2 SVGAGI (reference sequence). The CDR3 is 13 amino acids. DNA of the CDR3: TGTGCCAGCAGTCCCGAGAGCTACACTGAAGCTTTCTTT. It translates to CASSPESYTEAFF.

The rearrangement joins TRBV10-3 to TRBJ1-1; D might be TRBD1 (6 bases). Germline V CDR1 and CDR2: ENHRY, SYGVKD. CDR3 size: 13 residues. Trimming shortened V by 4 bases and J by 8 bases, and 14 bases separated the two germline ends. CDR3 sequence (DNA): TGTGCCATCAGTGGCCGGGACAAGGGAGAAGCTTTCTTT. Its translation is CAISGRDKGEAFF.

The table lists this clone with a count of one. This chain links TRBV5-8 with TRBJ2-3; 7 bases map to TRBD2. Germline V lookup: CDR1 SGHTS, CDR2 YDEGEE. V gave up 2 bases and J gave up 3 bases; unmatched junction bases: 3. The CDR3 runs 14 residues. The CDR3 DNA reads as TGTGCCAGCAGCTTAGCGGGAAGTACAGATACGCAGTATTTT. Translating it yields CASSLAGSTDTQYF. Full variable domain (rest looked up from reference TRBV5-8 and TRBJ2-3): EAGVTQSPTHLIKTRGQQATLRCSPISGHTSVYWYQQALGLGLQFLLWYDEGEERNRGNFPPRFSGRQFPNYSSELNVNALELEDSALYLCASSLAGSTDTQYFGPGTRLTVL.